This T cell receptor beta chain is from a study of vaccination and CD4 T cells after COVID-19. Trimming left V 8 bases short and J 1 base short, with 14 bases between. CDR1 is GTSNPN, CDR2 SVGIG, per germline (reference sequence). CDR3 length: 13 residues. This clonotype was found a few times. Its antigen is still unknown. The treatment: approximately nine-day PBMC culture with coronavirus spike peptide pools or control peptides (ViraFEST assay). Cultured CD4+ T-cell DNA underwent Oncomine TCR Beta short-read sequencing. TCRdb passed the PCR reads through MiXCR, listing each CDR3 protein once. The sample has approximately 14,000 distinct CDR3 sequences, roughly three fifths seen once; the top ten hold roughly 7.3%.

The chain combines TRBV30 with TRBJ1-1; tentative D call: TRBD1 (5 bases). Sequencing was performed on CD4+ T cells from blood, cultured in vitro. The clonotype was recovered from a human donor who had recovered from COVID-19. The CDR3 DNA follows: TGTGCCGGCGGGGGGATGGAGAACACTGAAGCTTTCTTT. This gives the protein CAGGGMENTEAFF.